Sequencing of this TCR beta chain was carried out in a study of blood T cell repertoires in COVID-19. Study overall: Acute and convalescent COVID-19 samples came from the United States, Italy and Spain.

Authors' methods: The authors estimated nucleated cell counts from reference gene primer amplification. Here immunoSEQ multiplex PCR was the method, and the copy in TCRdb shows in-frame clones only, minus some. The V and J calls and clone size come from that table; D and trimming were worked out from the DNA. Of over 100,000 clones in the sample, just under 85% are singletons; the top ten hold 9.5% to 10%. Trimming cost V 6 bases and J 5 bases; bases outside gene matches: 2. The CDR3 has 12 amino acids. CDR1 ENHRY and CDR2 SYGVKD come from the germline V gene. The material sequenced was peripheral blood. The TCR was taken from a man aged 40-55 years with active or convalescent COVID-19. The chain has TRBV10-3 and TRBJ2-7, with 9 bases matching TRBD1. Here the CDR3 DNA reads TGTGCCATCAGCTGGGACAGGGACGAGCAGTACTTC. Translating it yields CAISWDRDEQYF.